There are a few counts of the clone carrying this T cell receptor beta chain. Antigen: not known. The data derive from a study of T cell repertoires in cytomegalovirus infection. On the study more broadly: Public TCR beta signatures indicated both CMV infection and matching HLA type.

TCRdb re-called the reads with MiXCR, one entry per CDR3 protein. Of fewer than 850,000 distinct CDR3 sequences in the sample, 25% to 30% are singletons; the top ten hold about 12%. Study findings and constraints: Clonotype analysis showed dominance of the ex vivo response by HLA-C-restricted CMV-specific TCR beta clonotypes.

V was pared by 6 bases and J by 1 base, with 5 bases of the junction left unmatched. The germline CDR1 and CDR2 sequences are LNHDA and SQIVND (reference sequence). This CDR3 has 15 residues. V and J are TRBV19 and TRBJ2-1; TRBD1 agrees at 8 bases. The sequences come from cultured CD8+ T cells from PBMCs, collected from culture after CMV antigen stimulation. The source of this sequence is a human donor in good health (CMV status not recorded). Some clones in this sample may be carry-over from other donors' samples. The CDR3 reads CASSRQGLSYNEQFF. In DNA, the CDR3 is TGTGCCAGTAGCCGACAGGGGTTATCCTACAATGAGCAGTTCTTC.